The next 29 T cell receptor beta chains were all read from a single sample in a study of OX40 agonist ivuxolimab in advanced cancers. The data were produced by immunoSEQ multiplex PCR, yet TCRdb's version contains in-frame clones alone and is incomplete. The table includes over 35,000 clones, around two thirds detected once. The sequencing used CD4+ or CD8+ T cells sorted from blood, collected in a trial of the OX40 agonist ivuxolimab. These receptor sequences come from an adult with an advanced solid tumor such as melanoma, head and neck, liver or kidney cancer.

This chain joins TRBV5-1 and TRBJ1-2, with D possibly matching TRBD1 (5 bases). CDR1 is SGHRS and CDR2 is YFSETQ in the germline V gene. Trimming removed 4 bases at V and 4 bases at J, with 11 bases between. CDR3 length equals 13 residues. CDR3 in DNA: TGCGCCAGCAGCAGGGGCGAGTCCTATGGCTACACCTTC. Translating it yields CASSRGESYGYTF.

V gene TRBV10-1 combines with J gene TRBJ2-2, with D unresolved. Trimming pared 3 bases from V and 3 bases from J, leaving 5 bases between. The CDR3 is made up of 13 amino acids. Germline V lookup: CDR1 WNHNN, CDR2 SYGVQD (reference sequence). CDR3: CASSEWDTGELFF. CDR3 sequence (DNA): TGCGCCAGCAGTGAATGGGACACCGGGGAGCTGTTTTTT.

J is TRBJ1-5 and V is TRBV12-2. TRBV12-2 is a documented pseudogene. This CDR3 is 17 amino acids long. CDR3 DNA sequence: TGTGCAAGTCGCTTTAGGGAGGGCAGCTGGGGCAATCAGCCCCAGCATTTT. It specifies CASRFREGSWGNQPQHF.

This chain uses TRBV19 with TRBJ2-3; D may match TRBD1 or TRBD2 (5 bases each). The V end was cut by 2 bases, the J end by 0 bases, with 9 bases between. Per germline, CDR1 LNHDA and CDR2 SQIVND (reference sequence). This CDR3 has 15 residues. DNA for the CDR3: TGTGCCAGTAGTATATATGGGGGAAGCACAGATACGCAGTATTTT. It specifies CASSIYGGSTDTQYF.

This rearrangement joins TRBV7-3 to TRBJ1-5; possibly TRBD1 for D (6 bases). Trimming shortened V by 4 bases and J by 6 bases, and 16 bases separated the two germline ends. Looked up from germline, CDR1 is SGHTA and CDR2 is FQGTGA. This CDR3 has 15 amino acids. In DNA form, the CDR3 reads TGTGCCAGCAGCTCAGGGGACCTAAGCGGTCAGCCCCAGCATTTT. As protein: CASSSGDLSGQPQHF.

Judged by abundance, this clone is medium-sized (0.01 to 0.1%). The chain recombines TRBV19 with TRBJ2-1; the match to TRBD1 covers 7 bases. The CDR3 spans 14 residues. J was trimmed by 7 bases and V by 5 bases; bases with no gene match: 8. Germline V gives CDR1 LNHDA, CDR2 SQIVND (reference sequence). Here the CDR3 DNA reads TGTGCCAGTAGTTCGACGACAGGGTGGAATGAGCAGTTCTTC. This translates into CASSSTTGWNEQFF.

The chain joins TRBV14 to TRBJ2-3, with D uncertain. Looked up from germline, CDR1 is SGHDN and CDR2 is FVKESK. V lost 1 base and J 5 bases, leaving 13 bases between the germline ends. This CDR3 contains 15 residues. In DNA, the CDR3 is TGTGCCAGCAGCCAAGCTGGCCGTCTAGGAGATACGCAGTATTTT. Translating gives CASSQAGRLGDTQYF.

As concerns this clone: Other DNA sequences within the sample encode an identical CDR3. V is TRBV7-2 and J is TRBJ1-1, with D tentatively TRBD1 (5 bases). This CDR3 region has 15 residues. Trimming cost V 1 base and J 1 base, with 10 bases left between them. Germline V CDR1 and CDR2: SGHTA, FQGNSA. Here the CDR3 reads CASSLVGGKNTEAFF. CDR3 sequence (DNA): TGTGCCAGCAGCTTAGTGGGGGGAAAGAACACTGAAGCTTTCTTT.

For this clone: This CDR3 is also generated by other DNA sequences in the sample. The V and J genes are TRBV6-1 and TRBJ1-1, with TRBD1 identical over 9 bases. The CDR3 spans 17 residues. CDR1 is MNHNS and CDR2 is SASEGT in the germline V gene. The V gene end was trimmed by 2 bases and the J gene end by 0 bases; junction bases not matched to a gene: 7. The CDR3 spells CASSELRTGAVNTEAFF. As DNA, the CDR3 is TGTGCCAGCAGTGAATTGAGGACAGGGGCAGTGAACACTGAAGCTTTCTTT.

V gene TRBV5-1 combines with J gene TRBJ2-5; D might be TRBD1 or TRBD2, each matching 6 bases. CDR1 is SGHRS, CDR2 YFSETQ, per germline. This CDR3 has 14 amino acids. V was shortened by 5 bases and J by 5 bases, with 16 bases between the two germline ends. The CDR3 region is CASSSSGAWETQYF. In DNA, the CDR3 is TGCGCCAGCAGTTCGTCGGGGGCGTGGGAGACCCAGTACTTC.

This chain connects TRBV5-1 to TRBJ2-3; 9 bases agree with TRBD2. The ends lost 3 bases at V and 0 bases at J; junction bases unmatched: 2. The CDR3 loop spans 15 amino acids. Germline CDR1 SGHRS, CDR2 YFSETQ. This chain's CDR3 is CASSSAGGSTDTQYF. DNA of the CDR3: TGCGCCAGCAGCTCGGCGGGGGGGAGCACAGATACGCAGTATTTT. Variable domain in full (rest from reference TRBV5-1 and TRBJ2-3): KAGVTQTPRYLIKTRGQQVTLSCSPISGHRSVSWYQQTPGQGLQFLFEYFSETQRNKGNFPGRFSGRQFSNSRSEMNVSTLELGDSALYLCASSSAGGSTDTQYFGPGTRLTVL.

V usage is TRBV6-6 and J usage is TRBJ2-1; a weak D match, TRBD1 (6 bases). The CDR3 runs 16 residues. Trimming pared 0 bases from V and 9 bases from J, leaving 18 bases between. CDR1 is MNHNY and CDR2 is SVGAGI in the germline V gene (reference sequence). CDR3 in amino acids: CASSYSTGAKKSEQFF. In DNA, the CDR3 is TGTGCCAGCAGTTACTCGACAGGCGCGAAGAAGAGTGAGCAGTTCTTC.

This sequence joins TRBV19 and TRBJ1-4, with 7 bases that match TRBD1. The CDR3 has 14 residues. Losses at the gene ends were 5 bases for V and 7 bases for J; bases not matched to a gene: 7. Germline assignment: CDR1 LNHDA and CDR2 SQIVND (reference sequence). The CDR3 here is CASSDRVKGEKLFF. The CDR3 nucleotides are TGTGCCAGTAGTGACAGGGTTAAGGGTGAAAAACTGTTTTTT.

The chain joins TRBV6-1 to TRBJ2-7; the D gene could be TRBD1 or TRBD2 (5 bases each). Deletions cut 6 bases from V and 2 bases from J, with 14 bases between. The CDR3 loop spans 14 amino acids. The V gene's germline CDR1 is MNHNS and CDR2 SASEGT. The CDR3 DNA sequence: TGTGCCAGCAGGGATACGGGACGCCCCTACGAGCAGTACTTC. The encoded protein is CASRDTGRPYEQYF.

This clone was seen just once. The chain carries TRBV6-5 and TRBJ1-2, with a tentative D call TRBD1 (5 bases). Trimming left V 5 bases short and J 4 bases short, with 14 bases between. Germline V gene lookup returns CDR1 MNHEY and CDR2 SVGAGI. CDR3 length: 14 residues. CDR3 in amino acids: CASSEGQTSYGYTF. CDR3 in DNA: TGTGCCAGCAGTGAGGGGCAGACCTCCTATGGCTACACCTTC.

The rearrangement joins TRBV5-5 to TRBJ1-5, with D perhaps TRBD1 (6 bases). Germline CDR1 is SGHKS and CDR2 is YYEKEE (reference sequence). The CDR3 has 15 amino acids. V was trimmed by 3 bases and J by 1 base, leaving 11 bases between them. The CDR3 DNA follows: TGTGCCAGCAGCTCAGGGGTTGTAAGCAATCAGCCCCAGCATTTT. Residues: CASSSGVVSNQPQHF.

The chain recombines TRBV19 with TRBJ2-6, with 10 bases aligning to TRBD1. Trimming removed 7 bases from V and 4 bases from J; junction bases left unmatched: 7. The CDR3 spans 16 residues. Germline lookup yields CDR1 LNHDA and CDR2 SQIVND (reference sequence). Here the CDR3 reads CASTLDRGAGANVLTF. For the CDR3, the DNA is TGTGCCAGTACCTTGGACAGGGGGGCCGGGGCCAACGTCCTGACTTTC. Drawing the rest from reference TRBV19 and TRBJ2-6, the complete variable domain is DGGITQSPKYLFRKEGQNVTLSCEQNLNHDAMYWYRQDPGQGLRLIYYSQIVNDFQKGDIAEGYSVSREKKESFPLTVTSAQKNPTAFYLCASTLDRGAGANVLTFGAGSRLTVL.

A few counts support this clone. A far larger clone is a single base away, which makes a read error likely. V and J are TRBV4-2 and TRBJ1-2, with no clear D. CDR3 size: 16 residues. Germline loops: CDR1 LGHNA, CDR2 YNFKEQ. Trimming cost V 4 bases and J 6 bases, with 21 bases left between them. In DNA, the CDR3 is TGTGCCAGCAGCCCCACACTCAATATCGGGATTCATGGCTACACCTTC. Its protein product is CASSPTLNIGIHGYTF.

This chain links TRBV11-2 with TRBJ1-1, with a possible D match to TRBD1 (6 bases). The CDR3 is 13 amino acids. V was clipped by 2 bases and J by 3 bases, with 7 bases between them. CDR1 and CDR2 (germline): SGHAT, FQNNGV. The CDR3 reads CASSLQGYTEAFF. CDR3 sequence (DNA): TGTGCCAGCAGCTTACAGGGGTACACTGAAGCTTTCTTT.

This chain uses TRBV28 with TRBJ1-2, with 12 bases aligning to TRBD1. This CDR3 region has 17 residues. J was trimmed by 5 bases and V by 5 bases; bases with no gene match: 12. CDR1 and CDR2 (germline): MDHEN, SYDVKM. Here the CDR3 DNA reads TGTGCCAGCAGTCCGGGACAGGGGGCGTTTCTTGCTTATGGCTACACCTTC. As protein: CASSPGQGAFLAYGYTF.

The CDR3 nucleotides read TGTGCCTGGAGCGGACAGGGATCTCAGCCCCAGCATTTT. Amino acids: CAWSGQGSQPQHF. V gene TRBV30 combines with J gene TRBJ1-5; 8 positions agree with TRBD1. Trimming at V came to 3 bases and at J to 6 bases, leaving 4 bases not matched to a gene. Germline V gene lookup returns CDR1 GTSNPN and CDR2 SVGIG (reference sequence). The CDR3 is made up of 13 amino acids.

The rearrangement links TRBV5-8 to TRBJ1-1; TRBD1 might be the D (5 bases). V lost 0 bases and J 1 base, leaving 16 bases between the germline ends. Germline CDR1 SGHTS, CDR2 YDEGEE. The CDR3 contains 17 residues. For the CDR3, the DNA is TGTGCCAGCAGCTTGGCCTCGTTTAGTGGGGGGAACACTGAAGCTTTCTTT. Protein product: CASSLASFSGGNTEAFF.

This chain joins TRBV7-9 and TRBJ2-5; TRBD2 matches at 11 bases. The CDR3 sequence is 16 residues long. Germline CDR1 and CDR2: SEHNR and FQNEAQ (reference sequence). Trimming at V came to 6 bases and at J to 2 bases, leaving 8 bases not matched to a gene. CDR3 DNA sequence: TGTGCCAGCAGTTCCCGACTAGCGGGGATACAAGAGACCCAGTACTTC. Its protein product is CASSSRLAGIQETQYF.

The chain couples TRBV7-9 to TRBJ1-1; 8 bases agree with TRBD1. This CDR3 has 14 residues. Looked up from germline, CDR1 is SEHNR and CDR2 is FQNEAQ (reference sequence). Losses at the gene ends were 6 bases for V and 6 bases for J; bases not matched to a gene: 9. The CDR3 DNA is TGTGCCAGCAGTCGGACAGGGAAAAACGCTGAAGCTTTCTTT. This encodes CASSRTGKNAEAFF.

This chain links TRBV27 with TRBJ1-5; weak D call: TRBD1 (6 bases). Trimming left V 0 bases short and J 9 bases short, with 15 bases between. Looked up from germline, CDR1 is MNHEY and CDR2 is SMNVEV (reference sequence). The CDR3 extends over 15 amino acids. CDR3 loop: CASSLSQRGEWPQHF. For the CDR3, the DNA is TGTGCCAGCAGTTTATCGCAAAGGGGGGAATGGCCCCAGCATTTT.

V is TRBV10-3 and J is TRBJ2-7; D might be TRBD1 (5 bases). The V end lost 3 bases, the J end lost 6 bases, and 6 bases lay between the germline ends. CDR1 is ENHRY and CDR2 is SYGVKD in the germline V gene. CDR3 length: 11 amino acids. The CDR3 region has the DNA TGTGCCATCAGTGAAGGGGTCGAGCAGTACTTC. It is translated as CAISEGVEQYF.

The CDR3 bases are TGTGCCAGCAGCAGGACAGGGGATCAGCCCCAGCATTTT. Its translation: CASSRTGDQPQHF. The chain employs TRBV6-6 and TRBJ1-5; 9 bases map to TRBD1. V trimming: 6 bases; J trimming: 5 bases; junction bases outside the gene matches: 2. Germline V gives CDR1 MNHNY, CDR2 SVGAGI (reference sequence). This CDR3 has 13 amino acids.

The chain carries TRBV27 and TRBJ1-5; D may be TRBD1 (6 bases). Germline loops: CDR1 MNHEY, CDR2 SMNVEV (reference sequence). CDR3 length: 15 residues. V gave up 6 bases and J gave up 6 bases, with 18 bases separating them. CDR3 nucleotides: TGTGCCAGCAGACTTCAGGTAGGGGGGGGTCAGCCCCAGCATTTT. Its translation is CASRLQVGGGQPQHF.

The rearrangement links TRBV21-1 to TRBJ1-5; TRBD1, the table's D call, was not compared with the DNA. TRBV21-1 is given as a pseudogene. CDR3 length: 14 residues. The CDR3 loop reads CASSSPGGWQPQHF. For the CDR3, the DNA is TGTGCCAGCAGCTCCCCAGGGGGTTGGCAGCCCCAGCATTTT.